These T cell receptor beta chains were read from a single sample in a study of CD8 T cells in Susac syndrome. Each CDR3 protein is one row after TCRdb ran MiXCR on the immunoSEQ multiplex PCR reads. This table holds 150,000 to 200,000 distinct CDR3 sequences, 91% found once. The sequencing input was CD4+ T cells from PBMCs. These receptors came from a human donor with Susac syndrome. CDR3s include the opening cysteine and the closing phenylalanine or tryptophan. A D gene is named only where the DNA matches it firmly. The listing skips clone size in some rows; elsewhere it reads once, few, many or a size class.

J	D	size	V	CDR3	DNA
TRBJ2-2	TRBD2	NA	TRBV5-4	CASSTGLAGITGELFF	TGTGCCAGCAGCACAGGACTAGCGGGTATCACCGGGGAGCTGTTTTTT
TRBJ1-1	NA	NA	TRBV19	CASGIISTEAFF	TGTGCCAGTGGAATCATAAGCACTGAAGCTTTCTTT
TRBJ2-3	NA	NA	TRBV15	CATSRVAAFEDTQYF	TGTGCCACCAGCAGAGTGGCCGCTTTTGAGGATACGCAGTATTTT
TRBJ2-2	TRBD1	NA	TRBV20-1	CSAREETGGTGELFF	TGCAGTGCTAGAGAAGAGACAGGGGGCACCGGGGAGCTGTTTTTT
TRBJ1-2	NA	NA	TRBV12-3/TRBV12-4	CASRTQEPLGYTF	TGTGCCAGCAGAACTCAGGAACCTTTGGGCTACACCTTC
TRBJ2-1	TRBD2	NA	TRBV7-6	CASSLGGGTSGYNEQFF	TGTGCCAGCAGCTTAGGAGGAGGGACTAGCGGATACAATGAGCAGTTCTTC
TRBJ1-2	TRBD1	NA	TRBV3-1	CASSQEEGLTGDNGYTF	TGTGCCAGCAGCCAAGAAGAGGGGCTCACAGGGGATAATGGCTACACCTTC
TRBJ1-3	TRBD1	NA	TRBV4-1	CASSGPGQVVSLSGNTIYF	TGCGCCAGCAGCGGACCAGGACAGGTCGTCTCCCTCTCTGGAAACACCATATATTTT
TRBJ2-2	NA	NA	TRBV15	CATSRGQGKRLPTGELFF	TGTGCCACCAGCAGAGGGCAGGGGAAGCGGTTGCCCACCGGGGAGCTGTTTTTT
TRBJ1-6	NA	NA	TRBV7-2	CASSLFQARGSPLHF	TGTGCCAGCAGCTTATTCCAGGCCAGGGGTTCACCCCTCCACTTT
TRBJ1-2	NA	NA	TRBV27	CASSLSRSGTKNYGYTF	TGTGCCAGCAGTTTATCGAGGTCGGGCACGAAGAACTATGGCTACACCTTC
TRBJ1-1	TRBD1	few	TRBV11-2	CASSFVGTGVTEAFF	TGTGCCAGCAGCTTCGTAGGGACAGGGGTTACTGAAGCTTTCTTT
TRBJ2-3	TRBD2	NA	TRBV12-3/TRBV12-4	CASSFSLAGADTQYF	TGTGCCAGCAGTTTTAGTCTAGCGGGGGCAGATACGCAGTATTTT
TRBJ2-5	NA	NA	TRBV12-3/TRBV12-4	CASRRAGAYQETQYF	TGTGCCAGCAGGAGGGCGGGGGCGTACCAAGAGACCCAGTACTTC
TRBJ1-1	TRBD1	NA	TRBV6-1	CASSTNPGQGKGLGAFF	TGTGCCAGCAGTACAAACCCGGGACAGGGGAAGGGACTCGGAGCTTTCTTT
TRBJ1-1	TRBD1	once	TRBV4-1	CASSQGQMAFF	TGCGCCAGCAGCCAGGGACAGATGGCTTTCTTT
TRBJ1-1	NA	once	TRBV5-1	CASSFISADTEAFF	TGCGCCAGCAGCTTTATCTCCGCGGACACTGAAGCTTTCTTT
TRBJ2-7	NA	NA	TRBV28	CASRPGAGEQYF	TGTGCCAGCAGACCGGGGGCCGGGGAGCAGTACTTC
TRBJ2-1	TRBD1	NA	TRBV19	CASSTGTGLHEQFF	TGTGCCAGTAGTACCGGGACAGGGCTACATGAGCAGTTCTTC
TRBJ2-7	TRBD1	NA	TRBV7-6	CASSSGQVTGEQYF	TGTGCCAGCAGCTCTGGACAGGTGACGGGGGAGCAGTACTTC
TRBJ1-1	NA	NA	TRBV10-3	CAISGGRTEAFF	TGTGCCATCAGTGGCGGGAGGACTGAAGCTTTCTTT
TRBJ1-2	TRBD1	NA	TRBV6-2/TRBV6-3	CASSTTDRVSRYGYTF	TGTGCCAGCAGTACGACGGACAGGGTGAGTCGGTATGGCTACACCTTC
TRBJ2-7	NA	few	TRBV7-9	CASGAPYEQYF	TGTGCCTCGGGAGCTCCCTACGAGCAGTACTTC
TRBJ2-1	NA	NA	TRBV5-1	CASTSQGGQFF	TGCGCCAGCACTTCACAGGGCGGGCAGTTCTTC
TRBJ1-6	NA	NA	TRBV30	CAWTREGTYNSPLHF	TGTGCCTGGACGCGAGAAGGGACTTATAATTCACCCCTCCACTTT
TRBJ2-7	NA	NA	TRBV6-2/TRBV6-3	CASRKQAPYEQYF	TGTGCCAGCAGGAAACAGGCGCCCTACGAGCAGTACTTC
TRBJ2-2	NA	NA	TRBV6-6	CASSPTGPTNTGELFF	TGTGCCAGCAGCCCCACAGGGCCGACGAACACCGGGGAGCTGTTTTTT
TRBJ1-2	NA	NA	TRBV5-1	CASSMYQGHYGYTF	TGCGCCAGCAGCATGTACCAGGGACACTATGGCTACACCTTC
TRBJ2-7	NA	NA	TRBV27	CASRQEGLIYEQYF	TGTGCCAGCAGACAAGAGGGACTGATCTACGAGCAGTACTTC